This T cell receptor beta chain was captured in a study of cytomegalovirus exposure and HLA in healthy donors. On the study more broadly: An earlier analysis identified 117 million unique TCR beta sequences in approximately 170 million T cells. The study's findings and limits: The authors assumed roughly uniform sequencing depth across donors for presence/absence analyses.

About this clone: Its antigen is currently unknown.

Both 60 Vbeta primers and 13 Jbeta primers went into the PCR. TCRdb keeps only in-frame clones here, not all; method: immunoSEQ multiplex PCR. Among approximately 130,000 clones, roughly 8.6% were seen once, and the ten largest hold 6% to 7.5%. Deletions cut 5 bases from V and 8 bases from J, with 10 bases between. The CDR3 has 13 amino acids. CDR1 and CDR2 (germline): MNHEY, SVGAGI. Sequences were obtained from PBMCs. This TCR came from a woman aged 40 to 50 in good health and CMV-seropositive. The chain combines TRBV6-5 with TRBJ1-6, with D unresolved. The CDR3: CASSEDWDSPLHF. Written as DNA, the CDR3 is TGTGCCAGCAGTGAAGACTGGGATTCACCCCTCCACTTT.